This entry lists 12 T cell receptor beta chains sequenced from one sample in a study of neurological immune-mediated disorders. Using its own MiXCR run on the 5' RACE reads, TCRdb lists one record per CDR3 protein. The table shows 30,000 or so distinct CDR3 sequences, with about 15% occurring only once. Sequenced input: PBMCs. The receptor set was obtained from a man in his 70s in good health.

This clonotype was observed at least ten times. The chain couples TRBV3-1 to TRBJ2-7; TRBD2 matches 8 bases. This CDR3 has 14 amino acids. Germline V gene sequence: CDR1 LGHDT, CDR2 YNNKEL (reference sequence). J gave up 6 bases and V 5 bases, and 9 bases lay outside the gene matches. The CDR3 spells CASSSGGAGIEQYF. DNA of the CDR3: TGTGCCAGCAGCTCCGGGGGGGCGGGGATCGAGCAGTACTTC.

The sample holds many counts of this clonotype. The V and J genes are TRBV7-7 and TRBJ1-5; D gene unclear. V was shortened by 0 bases and J by 7 bases, with 7 bases between the two germline ends. The length of the CDR3 is 13 residues. The V gene's germline CDR1 is SSHAT and CDR2 FNYEAQ (reference sequence). Here the CDR3 DNA reads TGTGCCAGCAGCTTAGCGCCGGGACAGCCCCAGCATTTT. This codes for CASSLAPGQPQHF.

Many counts were recorded for this clonotype. The V call is TRBV20-1, the J call TRBJ2-3, with TRBD2 identical over 7 bases. J gave up 1 base and V 5 bases, and 6 bases lay outside the gene matches. Germline CDR1 is DFQATT and CDR2 is SNEGSKA (reference sequence). The CDR3 consists of 14 residues. The DNA for the CDR3 is TGCAGTGCTCCGGGACTACCTCGCACAGATACGCAGTATTTT. Translated: CSAPGLPRTDTQYF.

This clonotype was observed at least ten times. The chain joins TRBV28 to TRBJ2-2; TRBD1 might be the D (5 bases). V was trimmed by 2 bases and J by 3 bases, leaving 7 bases between them. Per germline, CDR1 MDHEN and CDR2 SYDVKM. CDR3 length: 14 residues. CDR3 DNA sequence: TGTGCCAGCAGTTTAAAGGGGTACACCGGGGAGCTGTTTTTT. Translation: CASSLKGYTGELFF.

This clonotype occurred many times. V gene TRBV20-1 combines with J gene TRBJ2-1; 7 bases match TRBD2. After removal of 6 bases from V and 4 bases from J, the junction contained 12 bases not matched to a gene. CDR3 length equals 15 residues. Germline V gene data show CDR1 as DFQATT and CDR2 as SNEGSKA (reference sequence). CDR3 bases: TGCAGTGCCGAAGTACCGGGGGGAAGGTACAATGAGCAGTTCTTC. Amino acid sequence: CSAEVPGGRYNEQFF.

This clonotype was recorded many times. The chain employs TRBV7-2 and TRBJ2-1; a weak D match, TRBD2 (6 bases). From germline, CDR1 is SGHTA and CDR2 FQGNSA. The CDR3 runs 15 residues. The ends were cut back, 3 bases at V and 5 bases at J, with 14 bases in the middle. The CDR3 protein is CASSFRLVRNNEQFF. CDR3 in DNA: TGTGCCAGCAGCTTTAGACTAGTTCGAAACAATGAGCAGTTCTTC.

This clonotype appeared many times. The rearrangement uses TRBV20-1 and TRBJ1-4; 8 bases line up with TRBD1. The junction had 10 bases not matched to a gene; V was cut back by 6 bases and J by 7 bases. CDR3 length: 14 residues. CDR1 and CDR2 from the germline V gene are DFQATT and SNEGSKA (reference sequence). The CDR3 bases are TGCAGTGCGGTAACAGGGGGAAGGAGTGAAAAACTGTTTTTT. Amino acids: CSAVTGGRSEKLFF.

This clonotype was recorded at least ten times. The chain combines TRBV24-1 with TRBJ1-6, with 8 bases matching TRBD1. Germline assignment: CDR1 KGHDR and CDR2 SFDVKD. With 5 bases clipped from V and 10 bases from J, the junction kept 6 bases outside the gene matches. This CDR3 has 14 residues. The CDR3 spells CATSAGTGTSPLHF. CDR3 coding DNA: TGTGCCACCAGTGCCGGGACAGGAACCTCACCCCTCCACTTT.

This clonotype has a count of ten or more. The rearrangement links TRBV5-1 to TRBJ1-1; 9 bases line up with TRBD1. V shed 4 bases and J 10 bases; nucleotides not matched to a gene: 8. Germline-derived CDR1 and CDR2 are SGHRS and YFSETQ. The length of the CDR3 is 13 residues. The CDR3 loop reads CASSPNRGQGAFF. The CDR3 DNA sequence: TGCGCCAGCAGCCCAAACAGGGGGCAGGGAGCTTTCTTT.

For this clonotype: A much larger clone differs from this one at a single base, so this may be a read error. The rearrangement joins TRBV5-1 to TRBJ2-2, with D perhaps matching TRBD1 (6 bases). Trimming took off 6 bases at V and 1 base at J, with 13 bases between the two ends. The germline gives CDR1 SGHRS, CDR2 YFSETQ. The CDR3 contains 15 residues. The CDR3 sequence: CASNTGTVNTGELFF. CDR3 nucleotide sequence: TGCGCCAGCAATACAGGGACGGTGAACACCGGGGAGCTGTTTTTT.

This clonotype was detected ten times or more. At one boundary the junction diverges from the germline segment, which might be a read error. The CDR3 nucleotides read TGTGCCAGCAGTTCGGGCCCTCTAAAAAACTTC. Translation gives CASSSGPLKNF. V usage is TRBV12-3 or TRBV12-4 and J usage is TRBJ2-7; D call uncertain. The CDR3 is 11 residues long.

This clonotype was seen repeatedly, ten times or more. The rearrangement links TRBV14 to TRBJ2-3, with a possible D match to TRBD2 (7 bases). Deletions cut 4 bases from V and 1 base from J, with 15 bases between. Germline V gene data show CDR1 as SGHDN and CDR2 as FVKESK. The CDR3 runs 16 residues. This chain's CDR3 is CASSLRGGLGTDTQYF. The CDR3 DNA follows: TGTGCCAGCAGCCTGAGGGGGGGCCTGGGCACAGATACGCAGTATTTT.